The 11 T cell receptor beta chains below come from one sample, sequenced in a study of shared clonotypes between healthy human individuals. The data were produced by immunoSEQ multiplex PCR, yet TCRdb's version contains in-frame clones alone and is incomplete. The sample contains fewer than 850,000 clones, roughly 96% of which appear only once. Naive CD8 cells lacked CD45RO and underwent positive selection for CCR7, leaving out terminally differentiated effector memory CD45RA+ cells. The source material was naive CD8+ T cells sorted from blood. These receptor sequences come from a man in his thirties or forties in good health.

This rearrangement joins TRBV11-2 to TRBJ2-5; perhaps TRBD1 as D (5 bases). Trimming left V 4 bases short and J 2 bases short, with 17 bases between. The CDR3 sequence is 16 residues long. Germline lookup yields CDR1 SGHAT and CDR2 FQNNGV. As DNA, the CDR3 is TGTGCCAGCAGCTCCGAGGAGACACAGGTACAAGAGACCCAGTACTTC. Its translation: CASSSEETQVQETQYF.

This chain uses TRBV29-1 with TRBJ2-7; 8 nucleotides match TRBD1. The CDR3 runs 15 residues. Germline trimming cut 0 bases from V and 0 bases from J; bases unmatched to any gene: 4. CDR1 is SQVTM and CDR2 is ANQGSEA in the germline V gene. The CDR3: CSVEEDRGSSYEQYF. CDR3 DNA: TGCAGCGTTGAAGAAGACAGGGGAAGCTCCTACGAGCAGTACTTC.

The genes are TRBV28 and TRBJ2-2; 10 bases agree with TRBD2. Germline lookup yields CDR1 MDHEN and CDR2 SYDVKM. Losses at the gene ends were 2 bases for V and 4 bases for J; bases not matched to a gene: 4. This CDR3 is 16 amino acids long. The CDR3 DNA follows: TGTGCCAGCAGTTTAGTGCTAGCGGGAGCCACCGGGGAGCTGTTTTTT. This translates into CASSLVLAGATGELFF.

This rearrangement joins TRBV7-2 to TRBJ2-1; D is unresolved. The CDR3 has 15 amino acids. Germline CDR1 SGHTA, CDR2 FQGNSA. V lost 6 bases and J lost 0, with 12 bases in between. DNA of the CDR3: TGTGCCAGCAGTTCCCTCGACCCCTCCTACAATGAGCAGTTCTTC. Translation: CASSSLDPSYNEQFF. Variable domain in full (rest from reference TRBV7-2 and TRBJ2-1): GAGVSQSPSNKVTEKGKDVELRCDPISGHTALYWYRQSLGQGLEFLIYFQGNSAPDKSGLPSDRFSAERTGGSVSTLTIQRTQQEDSAVYLCASSSLDPSYNEQFFGPGTRLTVL.

This chain uses TRBV7-9 with TRBJ1-3; D may be TRBD1 (6 bases). This CDR3 has 13 amino acids. Germline CDR1 reads SEHNR; CDR2 reads FQNEAQ (reference sequence). V gave up 8 bases and J gave up 4 bases, with 12 bases separating them. CDR3 region: CASQDSPGNTIYF. CDR3 nucleotides: TGTGCCAGCCAGGACAGTCCCGGAAACACCATATATTTT.

The V gene is TRBV27, the J gene TRBJ2-5; no reliable D call. Trimming took 3 bases from V and 0 from J, leaving 8 bases between them. CDR3 length: 14 amino acids. The germline CDR1 and CDR2 sequences are MNHEY and SMNVEV (reference sequence). The CDR3 loop is CASSFSSNQETQYF. DNA of the CDR3: TGTGCCAGCAGTTTTTCATCTAACCAAGAGACCCAGTACTTC.

The chain carries TRBV20-1 and TRBJ1-1; D may be TRBD1 (5 bases). The germline gives CDR1 DFQATT, CDR2 SNEGSKA (reference sequence). The CDR3 is made up of 10 amino acids. In DNA, the CDR3 is TGCGGGGTAAGGGGCCCTGAAGCTTTCTTT. Protein: CGVRGPEAFF.

This chain connects TRBV27 to TRBJ2-1; D call uncertain. Germline lookup yields CDR1 MNHEY and CDR2 SMNVEV (reference sequence). V lost 4 bases and J 6 bases, leaving 19 bases between the germline ends. The CDR3 length is 16 residues. CDR3 region: CASSSLVAWPSNEQFF. For the CDR3, the DNA is TGTGCCAGCAGTTCCCTAGTAGCCTGGCCCTCCAATGAGCAGTTCTTC.

This clone showed up just once. This chain links TRBV10-2 with TRBJ2-7; D unresolved. The CDR3 runs to 10 residues. Per the germline V gene, CDR1 is WSHSY and CDR2 is SAAADI. Trimming stripped 4 bases from V and 5 bases from J, with 3 bases between. This chain's CDR3 is CASSGNEQYF. CDR3 in DNA: TGCGCCAGCAGTGGAAACGAGCAGTACTTC.

The chain uses TRBV21-1 and TRBJ2-7; the D call TRBD2 from the table was never checked on the DNA. TRBV21-1 constitutes a pseudogene. The CDR3 has 16 amino acids. CDR3 sequence reads: CASRPGLSPITYEQYF. The CDR3 DNA follows: TGTGCCAGCAGACCAGGACTTAGCCCAATTACCTACGAGCAGTACTTC.

V gene TRBV15 combines with J gene TRBJ2-1; D remains unclear. The CDR3 is 16 amino acids. V shed 6 bases and J shed 3 bases, with 18 bases lying between them. The germline V gene has CDR1 LNHNV and CDR2 YYDKDF (reference sequence). CDR3 in DNA: TGTGCCACCAGGGCCTTTCAATCCGCATACTACAATGAGCAGTTCTTC. Amino acids: CATRAFQSAYYNEQFF.